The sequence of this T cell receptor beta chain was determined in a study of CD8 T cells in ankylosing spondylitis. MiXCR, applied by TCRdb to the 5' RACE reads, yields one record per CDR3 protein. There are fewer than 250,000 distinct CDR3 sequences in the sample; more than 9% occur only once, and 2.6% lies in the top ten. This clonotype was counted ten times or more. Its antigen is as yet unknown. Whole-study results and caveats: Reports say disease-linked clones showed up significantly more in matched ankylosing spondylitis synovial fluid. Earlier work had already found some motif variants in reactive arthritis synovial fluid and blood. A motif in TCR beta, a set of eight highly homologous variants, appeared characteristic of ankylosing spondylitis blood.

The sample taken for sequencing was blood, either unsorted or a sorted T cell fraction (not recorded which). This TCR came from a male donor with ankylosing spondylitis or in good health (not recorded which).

The CDR3 nucleotides are TGCAGCGGCGACCCGGGACAGGGGAACACTGAAGCTTTCTTT. This codes for CSGDPGQGNTEAFF. The chain recombines TRBV29-1 with TRBJ1-1; 9 bases match TRBD1. Per the germline V gene, CDR1 is SQVTM and CDR2 is ANQGSEA. V gave up 7 bases and J gave up 1 base; unmatched junction bases: 7. This CDR3 contains 14 residues.